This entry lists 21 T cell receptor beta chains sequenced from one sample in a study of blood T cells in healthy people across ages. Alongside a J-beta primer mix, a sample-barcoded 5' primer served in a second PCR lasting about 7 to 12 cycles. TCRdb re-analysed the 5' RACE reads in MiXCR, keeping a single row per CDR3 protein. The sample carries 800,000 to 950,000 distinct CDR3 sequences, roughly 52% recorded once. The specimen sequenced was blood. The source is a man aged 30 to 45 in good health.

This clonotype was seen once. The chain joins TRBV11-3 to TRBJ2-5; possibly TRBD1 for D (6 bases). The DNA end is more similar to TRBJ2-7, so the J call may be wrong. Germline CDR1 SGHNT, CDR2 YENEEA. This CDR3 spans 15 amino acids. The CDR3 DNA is TGTGCCAGCAGCCTGGTGGCAGGGGATTTCTACGAGCAGTACTTC. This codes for CASSLVAGDFYEQYF.

The chain's CDR3 is CASFIGSLNTEAFF. Here the CDR3 DNA reads TGTGCCAGCTTCATAGGGTCTCTAAACACTGAAGCTTTCTTT. The chain couples TRBV6-5 to TRBJ1-1; the D is unclear. Trimming pared 8 bases from V and 2 bases from J, leaving 15 bases between. Germline V gives CDR1 MNHEY, CDR2 SVGAGI. The CDR3 runs 14 residues.

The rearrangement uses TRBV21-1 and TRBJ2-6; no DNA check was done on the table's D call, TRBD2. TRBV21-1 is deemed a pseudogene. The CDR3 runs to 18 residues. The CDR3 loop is CASSPFSPNLSGANVLTF. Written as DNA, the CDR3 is TGTGCCAGCAGCCCATTCAGCCCTAACCTCTCTGGGGCCAACGTCCTGACTTTC.

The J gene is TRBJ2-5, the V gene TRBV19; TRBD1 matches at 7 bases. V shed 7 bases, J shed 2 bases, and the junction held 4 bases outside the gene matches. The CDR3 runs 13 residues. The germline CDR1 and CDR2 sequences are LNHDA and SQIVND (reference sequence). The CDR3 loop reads CASTPTGQETQYF. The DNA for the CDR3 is TGTGCCAGTACTCCGACAGGGCAAGAGACCCAGTACTTC.

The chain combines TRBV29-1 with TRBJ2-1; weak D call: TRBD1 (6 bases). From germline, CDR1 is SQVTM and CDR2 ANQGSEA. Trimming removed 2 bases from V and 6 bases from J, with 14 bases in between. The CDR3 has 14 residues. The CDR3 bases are TGCAGCGTTGAATCACAGAACAGGGCCAATGAGCAGTTCTTC. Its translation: CSVESQNRANEQFF.

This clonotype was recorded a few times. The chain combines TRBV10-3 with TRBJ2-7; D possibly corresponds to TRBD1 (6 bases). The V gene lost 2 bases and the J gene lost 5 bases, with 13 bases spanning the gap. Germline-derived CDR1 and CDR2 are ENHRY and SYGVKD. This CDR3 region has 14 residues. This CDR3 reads CAISETGSENEQYF. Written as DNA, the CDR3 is TGTGCCATCAGTGAGACAGGGTCCGAAAACGAGCAGTACTTC.

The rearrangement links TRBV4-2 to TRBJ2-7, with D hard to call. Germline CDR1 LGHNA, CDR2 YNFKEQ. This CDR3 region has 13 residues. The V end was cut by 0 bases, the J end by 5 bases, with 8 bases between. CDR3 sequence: CASSQDLRDEQYF. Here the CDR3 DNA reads TGTGCCAGCAGCCAAGATCTGAGAGACGAGCAGTACTTC.

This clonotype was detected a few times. CDR3 in DNA: TGTGCCAGCAGTGACGGGAGGGAGGCCGGGGAGCTGTTTTTT. As protein: CASSDGREAGELFF. The genes are TRBV6-4 and TRBJ2-2; 7 bases are shared with TRBD2. The ends lost 2 bases at V and 6 bases at J; junction bases unmatched: 3. CDR1 is MRHNA, CDR2 SNTAGT, per germline. This CDR3 has 14 residues.

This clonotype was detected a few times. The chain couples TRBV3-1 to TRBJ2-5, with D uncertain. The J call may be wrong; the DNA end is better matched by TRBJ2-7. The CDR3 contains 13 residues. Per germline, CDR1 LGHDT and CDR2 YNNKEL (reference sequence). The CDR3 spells CASSRTYELEQYF. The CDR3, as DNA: TGTGCCAGCAGCCGGACCTACGAACTCGAGCAGTACTTC.

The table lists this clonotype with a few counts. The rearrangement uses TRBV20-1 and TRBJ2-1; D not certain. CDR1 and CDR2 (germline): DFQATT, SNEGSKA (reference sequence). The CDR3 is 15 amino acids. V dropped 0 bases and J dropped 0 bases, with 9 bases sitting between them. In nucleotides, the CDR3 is TGCAGTGCTAGAGAGGGCAGCAGCTCCTACAATGAGCAGTTCTTC. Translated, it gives CSAREGSSSYNEQFF.

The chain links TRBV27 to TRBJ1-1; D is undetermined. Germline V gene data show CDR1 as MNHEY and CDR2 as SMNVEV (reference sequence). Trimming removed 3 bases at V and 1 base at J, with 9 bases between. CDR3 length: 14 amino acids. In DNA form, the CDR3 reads TGTGCCAGCAGTTTTGCCGGTTCGAACACTGAAGCTTTCTTT. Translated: CASSFAGSNTEAFF.

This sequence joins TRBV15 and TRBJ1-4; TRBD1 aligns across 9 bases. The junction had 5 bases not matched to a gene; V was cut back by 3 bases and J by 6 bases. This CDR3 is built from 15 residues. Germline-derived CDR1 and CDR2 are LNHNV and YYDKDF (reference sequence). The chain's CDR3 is CATSRDRGRDEKLFF. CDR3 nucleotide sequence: TGTGCCACCAGCAGGGACAGGGGTCGGGATGAAAAACTGTTTTTT.

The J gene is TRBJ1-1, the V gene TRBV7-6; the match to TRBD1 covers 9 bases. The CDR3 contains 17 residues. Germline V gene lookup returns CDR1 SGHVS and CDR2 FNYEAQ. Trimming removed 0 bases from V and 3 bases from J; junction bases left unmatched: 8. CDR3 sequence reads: CASSLAGTGSIDTEAFF. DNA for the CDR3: TGTGCCAGCAGCTTAGCGGGGACAGGGAGTATTGACACTGAAGCTTTCTTT.

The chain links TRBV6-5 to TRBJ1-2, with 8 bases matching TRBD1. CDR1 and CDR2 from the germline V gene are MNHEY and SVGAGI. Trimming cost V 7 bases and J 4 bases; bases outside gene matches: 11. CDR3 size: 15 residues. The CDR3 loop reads CASNSQGGGSYGYTF. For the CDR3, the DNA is TGTGCCAGCAATTCACAGGGGGGCGGGAGCTATGGCTACACCTTC.

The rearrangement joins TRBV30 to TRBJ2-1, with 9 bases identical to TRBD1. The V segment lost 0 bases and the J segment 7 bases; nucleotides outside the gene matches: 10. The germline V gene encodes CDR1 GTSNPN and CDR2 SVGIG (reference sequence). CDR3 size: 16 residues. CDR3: CAWSVQGASKYNEQFF. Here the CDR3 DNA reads TGTGCCTGGAGTGTACAGGGGGCCAGTAAGTATAATGAGCAGTTCTTC.

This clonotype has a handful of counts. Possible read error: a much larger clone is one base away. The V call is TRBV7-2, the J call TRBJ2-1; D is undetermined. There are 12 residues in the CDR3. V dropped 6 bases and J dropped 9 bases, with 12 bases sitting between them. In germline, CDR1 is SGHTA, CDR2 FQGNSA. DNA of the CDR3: TGTGCCAGCAGAATTAGGGAATTTGAGCAGTTCTTC. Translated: CASRIREFEQFF.

The CDR3 nucleotides are TGCGCCAGCACCCCTAGGACTGCTAGCTCCTACGAGCAGTACTTC. Its translation: CASTPRTASSYEQYF. V gene TRBV5-1 combines with J gene TRBJ2-7, with a weak D call TRBD2 (5 bases). This CDR3 region has 15 residues. Trimming cost V 6 bases and J 0 bases, with 16 bases left between them. Per germline, CDR1 SGHRS and CDR2 YFSETQ.

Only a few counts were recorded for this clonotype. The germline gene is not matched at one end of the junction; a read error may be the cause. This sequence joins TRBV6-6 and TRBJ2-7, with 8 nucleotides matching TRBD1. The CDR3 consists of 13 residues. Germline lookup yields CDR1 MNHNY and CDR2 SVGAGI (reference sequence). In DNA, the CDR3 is TGCGCCAGCAGTGGGACAGGACTGTACGAGCAGTACTTC. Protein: CASSGTGLYEQYF.

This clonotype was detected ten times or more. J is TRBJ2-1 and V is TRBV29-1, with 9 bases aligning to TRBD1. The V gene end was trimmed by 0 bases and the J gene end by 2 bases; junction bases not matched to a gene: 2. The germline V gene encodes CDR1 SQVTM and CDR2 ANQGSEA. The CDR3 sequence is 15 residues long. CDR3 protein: CSVEDWTGAYNEQFF. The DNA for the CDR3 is TGCAGCGTTGAAGATTGGACAGGGGCCTACAATGAGCAGTTCTTC.

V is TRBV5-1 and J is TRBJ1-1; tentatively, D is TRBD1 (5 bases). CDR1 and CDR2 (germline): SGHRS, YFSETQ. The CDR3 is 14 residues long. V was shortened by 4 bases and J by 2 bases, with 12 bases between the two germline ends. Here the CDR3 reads CASSRDVGNTEAFF. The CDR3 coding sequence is TGCGCCAGCAGCCGGGACGTTGGAAACACTGAAGCTTTCTTT.

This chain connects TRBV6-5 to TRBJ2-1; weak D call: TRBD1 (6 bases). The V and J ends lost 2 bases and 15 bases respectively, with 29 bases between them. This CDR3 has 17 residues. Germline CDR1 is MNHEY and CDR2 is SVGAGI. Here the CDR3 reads CASSYDSGATGPTTRFF. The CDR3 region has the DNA TGTGCCAGCAGTTACGATTCAGGGGCGACCGGGCCGACGACCAGGTTCTTC.